Below are 24 T cell receptor beta chains sequenced from a single sample in a study of blood T cells in healthy people across ages. Together with a sample-barcoded 5' primer, a J-beta primer mix was included in a second PCR lasting about 7 to 12 cycles. TCRdb fed the 5' RACE reads into MiXCR, producing one record per CDR3 protein. This sample yields 650,000 to 700,000 distinct CDR3 sequences, of which about 51% are seen a single time; roughly 12% belongs to the top ten. The sample comprised blood. Receptors originate from a woman aged 80 or older in good health.

The gene calls are TRBV24-1 and TRBJ2-2, with D perhaps TRBD1 (6 bases). This CDR3 has 16 residues. The V gene lost 0 bases and the J gene lost 6 bases, with 13 bases spanning the gap. Per the germline V gene, CDR1 is KGHDR and CDR2 is SFDVKD. The CDR3 spells CATSDLQGTRAGELFF. For the CDR3, the DNA is TGTGCCACCAGTGATTTGCAGGGGACGCGGGCCGGGGAGCTGTTTTTT.

The V gene is TRBV6-1, the J gene TRBJ1-1; D gene unclear. This CDR3 comprises 15 residues. From germline, CDR1 is MNHNS and CDR2 SASEGT. Trimming shortened V by 3 bases and J by 0 bases, and 11 bases separated the two germline ends. The CDR3 sequence: CASSESRTLNTEAFF. The CDR3 nucleotides are TGTGCCAGCAGTGAGAGTCGTACCTTGAACACTGAAGCTTTCTTT.

This clonotype showed up just once. Being one base from a much bigger clone, this may be a read error. The CDR3 region is CSARDIQGGGTQYF. CDR3 bases: TGCAGTGCTAGAGATATCCAGGGCGGGGGGACCCAGTACTTC. The rearrangement uses TRBV20-1 and TRBJ2-7, with 7 bases that match TRBD2. TRBJ2-5 explains the end of the DNA better; the J call may be wrong. The germline V gene has CDR1 DFQATT and CDR2 SNEGSKA (reference sequence). The CDR3 spans 14 residues.

This clonotype was seen a few times. The chain uses TRBV10-1 and TRBJ2-2; 7 positions agree with TRBD2. Germline lookup yields CDR1 WNHNN and CDR2 SYGVQD (reference sequence). This CDR3 is 16 amino acids long. V was clipped by 0 bases and J by 1 base; unmatched bases: 2. CDR3 bases: TGCGCCAGCAGTGAGTCGCCTAGCGGGAACACCGGGGAGCTGTTTTTT. As protein: CASSESPSGNTGELFF.

The chain joins TRBV7-8 to TRBJ2-4; 13 bases agree with TRBD2. The J call may be faulty, since TRBJ2-7 better matches the DNA end. The germline V gene has CDR1 SGHVS and CDR2 FQNEAQ. The CDR3 is 18 amino acids. CDR3 sequence reads: CASSLDIRLAGGRDEQYF. The CDR3 coding sequence is TGTGCCAGCAGCTTAGATATAAGACTAGCGGGGGGCCGGGACGAGCAGTACTTC.

The chain links TRBV12-3 or TRBV12-4 to TRBJ1-5; D remains ambiguous. Trimming left V 7 bases short and J 4 bases short, with 8 bases between. The CDR3 loop spans 12 amino acids. CDR3 nucleotide sequence: TGTGCCAGCAAACGGATAAATCAGCCCCAGCATTTT. It yields the protein CASKRINQPQHF.

This clonotype was seen a handful of times. CDR3 bases: TGTGCCAGCAGCTTAGACCCTACGGACACTGAAGCTTTCTTT. The encoded protein is CASSLDPTDTEAFF. J is TRBJ1-1 and V is TRBV7-3, with unresolved D. The ends were cut back, 2 bases at V and 3 bases at J, with 10 bases in the middle. Per germline, CDR1 SGHTA and CDR2 FQGTGA. This CDR3 is built from 14 residues.

The chain recombines TRBV2 with TRBJ1-4; no clear D. The CDR3 consists of 13 residues. V dropped 6 bases and J dropped 8 bases, with 13 bases sitting between them. Per germline, CDR1 SNHLY and CDR2 FYNNEI. CDR3 in amino acids: CASSRDIEEKLFF. The CDR3 DNA reads TGTGCCAGCAGCAGAGACATAGAAGAAAAACTGTTTTTT.

This clonotype was seen once. This may arise from a read error, as a much more abundant clone is one base away. This rearrangement joins TRBV3-1 to TRBJ2-3; possible D gene TRBD2, 6 bases. This CDR3 region has 14 residues. The V gene lost 4 bases and the J gene lost 2 bases, with 10 bases spanning the gap. Germline V gene sequence: CDR1 LGHDT, CDR2 YNNKEL (reference sequence). This CDR3 is CASSPAGNTDTQYF. In DNA form, the CDR3 reads TGTGCCAGCAGCCCCGCGGGGAACACAGATACGCAGTATTTT.

The chain uses TRBV20-1 and TRBJ2-7; D perhaps matches TRBD2 (6 bases). Germline V CDR1 and CDR2: DFQATT, SNEGSKA (reference sequence). The CDR3 is made up of 15 amino acids. Trimming shortened V by 6 bases and J by 3 bases, and 21 bases separated the two germline ends. Here the CDR3 reads CSADNGGTQDYEQYF. DNA of the CDR3: TGCAGTGCGGATAATGGCGGGACCCAAGACTACGAGCAGTACTTC.

The DNA for the CDR3 is TGTGCCAGCAGAGTACTTACCGTACGGACAGATATCAATCAGCCCCAGCATTTT. It is translated as CASRVLTVRTDINQPQHF. The chain combines TRBV7-2 with TRBJ1-5; possible D gene TRBD1, 6 bases. Germline V CDR1 and CDR2: SGHTA, FQGNSA. There are 18 residues in the CDR3. Between the trimmed V and J ends, which lost 6 bases and 3 bases, there was a span of 24 bases. The variable domain in full, with the rest retrieved from reference TRBV7-2 and TRBJ1-5, is GAGVSQSPSNKVTEKGKDVELRCDPISGHTALYWYRQSLGQGLEFLIYFQGNSAPDKSGLPSDRFSAERTGGSVSTLTIQRTQQEDSAVYLCASRVLTVRTDINQPQHFGDGTRLSIL.

The chain uses TRBV13 and TRBJ2-3, with 9 bases matching TRBD2. This CDR3 contains 16 residues. J was trimmed by 6 bases and V by 6 bases; bases with no gene match: 13. Germline-derived CDR1 and CDR2 are PRHDT and FYEKMQ (reference sequence). This chain's CDR3 is CASSLNRGRAADTQYF. DNA for the CDR3: TGTGCCAGCAGTTTAAATCGCGGGAGGGCCGCGGATACGCAGTATTTT.

The V gene is TRBV25-1, the J gene TRBJ1-4; 7 bases align to TRBD1. V lost 2 bases and J lost 4; bases outside the gene matches: 7. The germline CDR1 and CDR2 sequences are MGHDK and SYGVNS. CDR3 length equals 16 residues. Here the CDR3 reads CASSEGRTGLNEKLFF. The DNA for the CDR3 is TGTGCCAGCAGTGAAGGAAGGACAGGCCTTAATGAAAAACTGTTTTTT.

The table lists this clonotype with a few counts. The chain's CDR3 is CASSEEGAHEQYF. DNA for the CDR3: TGTGCCAGCAGTGAGGAAGGGGCCCACGAGCAGTACTTC. The chain is built from TRBV6-1 and TRBJ2-7; maybe TRBD1 (5 bases). Trimming left V 3 bases short and J 5 bases short, with 11 bases between. The CDR3 totals 13 residues. The germline gives CDR1 MNHNS, CDR2 SASEGT.

This clonotype was detected many times. The chain employs TRBV6-2 or TRBV6-3 and TRBJ2-5, with D possibly matching TRBD2 (6 bases). Germline V CDR1 and CDR2: MNHEY, SVGEGT. CDR3 size: 14 residues. Trimming removed 7 bases from V and 2 bases from J, with 14 bases in between. CDR3 DNA: TGTGCCAGCACCCCCAGCGGGCGTCAAGAGACCCAGTACTTC. Residues: CASTPSGRQETQYF.

The chain is built from TRBV29-1 and TRBJ2-1, with unresolved D. Germline CDR1 is SQVTM and CDR2 is ANQGSEA. The CDR3 length is 11 residues. V was shortened by 7 bases and J by 9 bases, with 13 bases between the two germline ends. CDR3 region: CSGQRWPEQFF. The CDR3 DNA follows: TGCAGCGGACAAAGATGGCCTGAGCAGTTCTTC.

V and J are TRBV5-1 and TRBJ2-1; the match to TRBD2 covers 12 bases. Unmatched junction bases numbered 10, after V lost 4 bases and J lost 5 bases. The CDR3 spans 17 residues. Germline CDR1 reads SGHRS; CDR2 reads YFSETQ. The CDR3 spells CASSPAGLAGTDNEQFF. The CDR3 nucleotides read TGCGCCAGCAGCCCGGCAGGACTAGCGGGGACCGACAATGAGCAGTTCTTC.

This clonotype was detected once. A much larger clone is a single base away; this may be a read error. The V and J genes are TRBV12-3 or TRBV12-4 and TRBJ2-7; TRBD1 might be the D (6 bases). This CDR3 spans 14 amino acids. Between the trimmed V and J ends, which lost 6 bases and 2 bases, there was a span of 14 bases. The CDR3 sequence is CASSPDRSAYEQYF. The CDR3 DNA reads as TGTGCCAGCAGCCCCGACAGGAGCGCCTACGAGCAGTACTTC.

This clonotype was seen repeatedly, ten times or more. This chain links TRBV6-5 with TRBJ2-2, with TRBD2 identical over 8 bases. CDR1 and CDR2 (germline): MNHEY, SVGAGI. V dropped 4 bases and J dropped 7; count of bases not matched to a gene: 8. CDR3 length: 15 residues. CDR3 in amino acids: CASSSRTSRNGELFF. Written as DNA, the CDR3 is TGTGCCAGCAGTTCACGGACTAGCAGGAACGGGGAGCTGTTTTTT.

At least ten counts were recorded for this clonotype. V is TRBV5-1 and J is TRBJ2-3, with TRBD2 matching over 7 bases. The V gene end was trimmed by 7 bases and the J gene end by 0 bases; junction bases not matched to a gene: 5. The CDR3 has 14 amino acids. Germline V gene sequence: CDR1 SGHRS, CDR2 YFSETQ. The CDR3 DNA follows: TGCGCCAGCGGGGAGCGGGAAAGCACAGATACGCAGTATTTT. Amino acids: CASGERESTDTQYF.

This rearrangement joins TRBV9 to TRBJ2-7, with 10 bases fitting TRBD2. The ends lost 4 bases at V and 0 bases at J; junction bases unmatched: 16. Per the germline V gene, CDR1 is SGDLS and CDR2 is YYNGEE. There are 19 residues in the CDR3. The CDR3 region is CASSPGSSGGAMLSYEQYF. The CDR3 DNA follows: TGTGCCAGCAGCCCAGGGTCTAGCGGGGGTGCTATGCTCTCCTACGAGCAGTACTTC.

This clonotype was seen many times. V usage is TRBV5-1 and J usage is TRBJ2-7, with 8 bases fitting TRBD1. Germline-derived CDR1 and CDR2 are SGHRS and YFSETQ. The trim removed 4 bases at V and 1 base at J, leaving 4 bases unmatched. The CDR3 length is 14 residues. CDR3 sequence: CASSHGQGSYEQYF. CDR3 bases: TGCGCCAGCAGCCACGGACAGGGATCCTACGAGCAGTACTTC.

This clonotype was recorded a few times. The chain uses TRBV27 and TRBJ2-3; possible D gene TRBD2, 5 bases. The CDR3 consists of 14 residues. Trimming cost V 6 bases and J 14 bases, with 24 bases left between them. The V gene's germline CDR1 is MNHEY and CDR2 SMNVEV (reference sequence). The CDR3 DNA follows: TGTGCCAGCAGCACTCCCACGGGAAGTTCTCGCGCGTATTTT. As protein: CASSTPTGSSRAYF.

The chain uses TRBV7-2 and TRBJ2-1; 7 nucleotides agree with TRBD2. Germline V gene sequence: CDR1 SGHTA, CDR2 FQGNSA. V gave up 5 bases and J gave up 4 bases; unmatched junction bases: 11. The CDR3 covers 16 residues. The CDR3 loop is CASSPREASGYNEQFF. CDR3 sequence (DNA): TGTGCCAGCAGCCCCAGGGAGGCTAGCGGATACAATGAGCAGTTCTTC.